One and the same sample provided the 29 T cell receptor beta chains below, sequenced in a study of blood T cell repertoires in COVID-19. Produced via immunoSEQ multiplex PCR; TCRdb's table is partial and in-frame only. The data show fewer than 250,000 clones, with roughly 80% seen just once and around 6.9% held by the top ten. Sequencing was done on a sample of peripheral blood. The receptors here all came from a man in his fifties or sixties with acute or convalescent COVID-19.

V and J are TRBV19 and TRBJ1-2, with TRBD1 identical over 8 bases. CDR1 LNHDA and CDR2 SQIVND come from the germline V gene (reference sequence). The CDR3 has 17 amino acids. J was trimmed by 0 bases and V by 3 bases; bases with no gene match: 9. The CDR3 loop is CASSIMTGANANYGYTF. The CDR3 coding sequence is TGTGCCAGTAGTATTATGACAGGGGCAAACGCTAACTATGGCTACACCTTC.

The V call is TRBV12-5, the J call TRBJ2-3; the match to TRBD2 covers 10 bases. This CDR3 has 18 amino acids. Germline CDR1 reads LGHNT; CDR2 reads FRNRAP. V lost 1 base and J lost 1; bases outside the gene matches: 8. CDR3 amino acids: CASGLAGTSGERTDTQYF. CDR3 bases: TGTGCTAGTGGTTTGGCGGGAACTAGCGGGGAACGCACAGATACGCAGTATTTT.

In this sample, this clone turned up a few times. The rearrangement links TRBV9 to TRBJ2-1; D perhaps matches TRBD1 (6 bases). The CDR3 totals 15 residues. Germline-derived CDR1 and CDR2 are SGDLS and YYNGEE. The germline V and J ends were trimmed by 0 bases and 1 base, with 8 bases remaining between them. Here the CDR3 reads CASSVAGESYNEQFF. The CDR3 coding sequence is TGTGCCAGCAGCGTAGCAGGGGAGTCCTACAATGAGCAGTTCTTC.

V usage is TRBV2 and J usage is TRBJ1-6; the D is unclear. The ends were cut back, 5 bases at V and 3 bases at J, with 8 bases in the middle. CDR1 and CDR2 from the germline V gene are SNHLY and FYNNEI. This CDR3 is 14 amino acids long. The DNA for the CDR3 is TGTGCCAGCAGTCCCGGGAACTATAATTCACCCCTCCACTTT. Its protein is CASSPGNYNSPLHF.

The CDR3 is CASTLAGETGELFF. The CDR3 DNA is TGTGCCAGCACCCTAGCGGGGGAAACCGGGGAGCTGTTTTTT. The V and J genes are TRBV6-5 and TRBJ2-2; TRBD2 aligns across 10 bases. Unmatched junction bases numbered 4, after V lost 7 bases and J lost 5 bases. Per germline, CDR1 MNHEY and CDR2 SVGAGI. This CDR3 region has 14 residues.

The chain recombines TRBV6-6 with TRBJ2-1; 12 bases match TRBD2. The V and J ends lost 5 bases and 0 bases, in that order; junction bases with no gene match: 5. Germline CDR1 and CDR2: MNHNY and SVGAGI (reference sequence). There are 17 residues in the CDR3. CDR3 coding DNA: TGTGCCAGCAGTCCGCTAGCGGGGGGGCCCTCCTACAATGAGCAGTTCTTC. This sequence encodes CASSPLAGGPSYNEQFF.

As DNA, the CDR3 is TGTGCCAGTAGTCCCCTAGCGAATAACAATGAGCAGTTCTTC. This codes for CASSPLANNNEQFF. The J gene is TRBJ2-1, the V gene TRBV19; possibly TRBD2 for D (6 bases). CDR3 length: 14 amino acids. V was cut by 5 bases and J by 5 bases, with 13 bases left in between. Germline assignment: CDR1 LNHDA and CDR2 SQIVND (reference sequence).

The genes are TRBV18 and TRBJ1-2, with D unclear. The V and J ends lost 3 bases and 3 bases respectively, with 5 bases between them. Germline CDR1 reads KGHSH; CDR2 reads LQKENI. The CDR3 is 12 residues long. The CDR3 here is CASSPRDYGYTF. CDR3 nucleotides: TGTGCCAGCTCACCGCGGGACTATGGCTACACCTTC. Supplemented by reference TRBV18 and TRBJ1-2, the full variable domain reads NAGVMQNPRHLVRRRGQEARLRCSPMKGHSHVYWYRQLPEEGLKFMVYLQKENIIDESGMPKERFSAEFPKEGPSILRIQQVVRGDSAAYFCASSPRDYGYTFGSGTRLTVV.

The DNA for the CDR3 is TGTGCTAGTGGACCCGGACAGGGTTATAGCACTGAAGCTTTCTTT. Amino acid sequence: CASGPGQGYSTEAFF. The rearrangement uses TRBV12-5 and TRBJ1-1; 8 bases line up with TRBD1. The length of the CDR3 is 15 residues. V lost 6 bases to trimming and J lost 4 bases; unmatched junction nucleotides: 10. CDR1 is LGHNT, CDR2 FRNRAP, per germline. The complete variable domain, with remaining parts taken from reference TRBV12-5 and TRBJ1-1, reads DARVTQTPRHKVTEMGQEVTMRCQPILGHNTVFWYRQTMMQGLELLAYFRNRAPLDDSGMPKDRFSAEMPDATLATLKIQPSEPRDSAVYFCASGPGQGYSTEAFFGQGTRLTVV.

In this sample, this clone turned up a few times. The chain couples TRBV4-3 to TRBJ1-1; weak D call: TRBD1 (5 bases). Germline CDR1 and CDR2: LGHNA and YSLEER. Trimming took 8 bases from V and 0 from J, leaving 10 bases between them. The CDR3 contains 13 residues. The CDR3 nucleotides read TGCGCCAGCGAACAGGATCTGAACACTGAAGCTTTCTTT. This gives the protein CASEQDLNTEAFF.

V gene TRBV30 combines with J gene TRBJ1-6; 10 bases are shared with TRBD1. This CDR3 has 14 residues. V dropped 3 bases and J dropped 14; count of bases not matched to a gene: 10. The germline gives CDR1 GTSNPN, CDR2 SVGIG (reference sequence). DNA of the CDR3: TGTGCCTGGAGACGGACAGGGGGGCCCTTGGCCCTCCACTTT. This translates into CAWRRTGGPLALHF.

The chain links TRBV19 to TRBJ1-5; D may be TRBD1 (5 bases). Germline V CDR1 and CDR2: LNHDA, SQIVND (reference sequence). Trimming stripped 4 bases from V and 3 bases from J, with 7 bases between. The CDR3 totals 13 residues. This CDR3 is CASSKDTNQPQHF. CDR3 coding DNA: TGTGCCAGTAGTAAGGACACCAATCAGCCCCAGCATTTT.

The rearrangement joins TRBV10-3 to TRBJ2-3, with D tentatively TRBD1 (6 bases). The CDR3 loop spans 15 amino acids. CDR1 and CDR2 from the germline V gene are ENHRY and SYGVKD. Between the trimmed V and J ends, which lost 5 bases and 3 bases, there was a span of 15 bases. The CDR3 DNA sequence: TGTGCCATCAGTCCCAGACAGGCCACTACAGATACGCAGTATTTT. Residues: CAISPRQATTDTQYF.

The V call is TRBV4-3, the J call TRBJ1-5; maybe TRBD1 (6 bases). Looked up from germline, CDR1 is LGHNA and CDR2 is YSLEER. Trimming took off 3 bases at V and 2 bases at J, with 8 bases between the two ends. There are 14 residues in the CDR3. The CDR3 loop reads CASSQWTGNQPQHF. CDR3 coding DNA: TGCGCCAGCAGCCAGTGGACAGGCAATCAGCCCCAGCATTTT.

V usage is TRBV14 and J usage is TRBJ2-1, with 10 nucleotides matching TRBD2. The CDR3 sequence is 15 residues long. Trimming at V came to 7 bases and at J to 5 bases, leaving 8 bases not matched to a gene. Germline assignment: CDR1 SGHDN and CDR2 FVKESK. This CDR3 is CASTESGGGNNEQFF. The CDR3 DNA sequence: TGTGCCAGCACCGAGAGCGGGGGGGGGAACAATGAGCAGTTCTTC.

The chain employs TRBV7-2 and TRBJ1-2; D remains unclear. This CDR3 comprises 12 residues. V was cut by 3 bases and J by 5 bases, with 7 bases left in between. Germline values: CDR1 SGHTA, CDR2 FQGNSA. CDR3 residues: CASSFAEYGYTF. CDR3 nucleotides: TGTGCCAGCAGCTTCGCTGAGTATGGCTACACCTTC.

CDR3: CATSREGGSGTYEQYF. In DNA form, the CDR3 reads TGTGCCACCAGCAGAGAAGGAGGTAGCGGGACCTACGAGCAGTACTTC. The chain joins TRBV15 to TRBJ2-7; 8 bases are shared with TRBD2. V shed 0 bases, J shed 2 bases, and the junction held 6 bases outside the gene matches. Germline assignment: CDR1 LNHNV and CDR2 YYDKDF (reference sequence). The CDR3 totals 16 residues.

Here the CDR3 reads CASSPGKGANEKLFF. As DNA, the CDR3 is TGTGCCAGCAGCCCCGGAAAAGGGGCTAATGAAAAACTGTTTTTT. The chain is built from TRBV7-9 and TRBJ1-4; D might be TRBD1 (5 bases). Trimming shortened V by 5 bases and J by 3 bases, and 13 bases separated the two germline ends. Germline V lookup: CDR1 SEHNR, CDR2 FQNEAQ (reference sequence). CDR3 length: 15 amino acids.

The chain combines TRBV9 with TRBJ2-3; 11 bases map to TRBD2. The V gene end was trimmed by 0 bases and the J gene end by 2 bases; junction bases not matched to a gene: 14. The CDR3 runs 20 residues. Germline V lookup: CDR1 SGDLS, CDR2 YYNGEE. The CDR3 sequence is CASSVGQGEGLAEFTDTQYF. In DNA form, the CDR3 reads TGTGCCAGCAGCGTAGGTCAGGGGGAGGGACTAGCGGAGTTCACAGATACGCAGTATTTT.

Of note for this clone: The sample has other DNA sequences that encode this CDR3 too. The genes are TRBV12-3 or TRBV12-4 and TRBJ1-2, with 7 bases fitting TRBD1. CDR3 length: 13 residues. V was pared by 5 bases and J by 4 bases, with 4 bases of the junction left unmatched. CDR3: CASSLTGVYGYTF. CDR3 coding DNA: TGTGCCAGCAGTCTTACAGGGGTCTATGGCTACACCTTC.

Notes on this clone: In the same sample, other DNA sequences code for this CDR3. The chain links TRBV19 to TRBJ1-5; D possibly corresponds to TRBD1 (5 bases). Trimming stripped 7 bases from V and 3 bases from J, with 16 bases between. From germline, CDR1 is LNHDA and CDR2 SQIVND (reference sequence). CDR3 length: 15 residues. The CDR3 nucleotides read TGTGCCAGTACCGATGGCGGGGGATACAATCAGCCCCAGCATTTT. Its protein is CASTDGGGYNQPQHF.

The gene calls are TRBV15 and TRBJ1-2; weak D call: TRBD1 (6 bases). V lost 1 base and J 2 bases, leaving 8 bases between the germline ends. The germline gives CDR1 LNHNV, CDR2 YYDKDF (reference sequence). The CDR3 length is 14 residues. The CDR3 nucleotides are TGTGCCACCAGCAGAGCTACAGGGAACTATGGCTACACCTTC. Protein product: CATSRATGNYGYTF.

This clone was counted only a few times. V is TRBV7-2 and J is TRBJ2-7; a possible D gene is TRBD1 (5 bases). Germline CDR1 reads SGHTA; CDR2 reads FQGNSA. The CDR3 covers 15 residues. Deletions cut 2 bases from V and 3 bases from J, with 14 bases between. The CDR3 region has the DNA TGTGCCAGCAGCTTATTTTGGGGCAGTTACTACGAGCAGTACTTC. It codes for CASSLFWGSYYEQYF.

The genes are TRBV6-4 and TRBJ2-5; TRBD2 matches 10 bases. The trim removed 6 bases at V and 7 bases at J, leaving 11 bases unmatched. Germline loops: CDR1 MRHNA, CDR2 SNTAGT. The CDR3 consists of 15 residues. This CDR3 is CASSERLAGFVTQYF. The CDR3 nucleotides read TGTGCCAGCAGCGAGAGACTAGCGGGTTTTGTGACCCAGTACTTC.

The chain combines TRBV15 with TRBJ1-1, with D maybe TRBD1 (6 bases). Germline V gene sequence: CDR1 LNHNV, CDR2 YYDKDF (reference sequence). V shed 6 bases and J shed 0 bases, with 17 bases lying between them. This CDR3 is built from 16 residues. The CDR3 nucleotides are TGTGCCACCAGAGGGGGTCATGGGGTCATGAACACTGAAGCTTTCTTT. Translation: CATRGGHGVMNTEAFF.

This chain joins TRBV28 and TRBJ2-1; 16 nucleotides agree with TRBD2. The V segment lost 1 base and the J segment 7 bases; nucleotides outside the gene matches: 13. The germline V gene encodes CDR1 MDHEN and CDR2 SYDVKM. The CDR3 has 20 residues. The CDR3 sequence: CASSLYGTSGRAIRTNEQFF. CDR3 bases: TGTGCCAGCAGTTTATATGGGACTAGCGGGAGGGCCATCCGGACGAATGAGCAGTTCTTC.

The V call is TRBV3-1 (or the pseudogene TRBV3-2), the J call TRBJ1-1; possible D gene TRBD1, 6 bases. Trimming cost V 5 bases and J 11 bases, with 15 bases left between them. This CDR3 comprises 12 residues. Germline loops: CDR1 LGHDT, CDR2 YNNKEL (reference sequence). CDR3 amino acids: CASSLLSGAAFF. In DNA, the CDR3 is TGTGCCAGCAGCTTACTCTCAGGGGCGGCTTTCTTT.

The chain joins TRBV24-1 to TRBJ2-2; D possibly corresponds to TRBD2 (6 bases). CDR3 size: 16 residues. The V gene lost 5 bases and the J gene lost 1 base, with 13 bases spanning the gap. CDR1 KGHDR and CDR2 SFDVKD come from the germline V gene. The CDR3 sequence: CATSGRDWMNTGELFF. The CDR3 nucleotides are TGTGCCACCAGTGGCCGGGACTGGATGAACACCGGGGAGCTGTTTTTT.

This chain uses TRBV18 with TRBJ2-7, with 7 bases aligning to TRBD1. The CDR3 has 15 amino acids. Germline V lookup: CDR1 KGHSH, CDR2 LQKENI. The trim removed 4 bases at V and 2 bases at J, leaving 8 bases unmatched. DNA of the CDR3: TGTGCCAGCTCACTTAGGGACAGCTCAACCTACGAGCAGTACTTC. Its protein is CASSLRDSSTYEQYF.